The 24 T cell receptor beta chains below were found in one sample sequenced in a study of CD8 T cells in ankylosing spondylitis. Broader study findings: What seemed typical of ankylosing spondylitis blood was a TCR beta motif built from roughly eight highly homologous variants.

MiXCR, run by TCRdb on the 5' RACE reads, gives a single entry per CDR3 protein. The sample includes about 220,000 distinct CDR3 sequences, around 17% of them seen just once. Antigens for these TCRs are unknown. Sequencing used blood, either unsorted or a sorted T cell fraction (not recorded which). These receptors all stem from a male donor with ankylosing spondylitis.

The V gene is TRBV7-9, the J gene TRBJ1-2; D remains unclear. V was clipped by 5 bases and J by 6 bases, with 16 bases between them. The CDR3 has 14 residues. The germline V gene has CDR1 SEHNR and CDR2 FQNEAQ (reference sequence). CDR3 loop: CASSPPRASDGYTF. Here the CDR3 DNA reads TGTGCCAGCAGCCCCCCTCGGGCCTCGGATGGCTACACCTTC.

This clonotype came up once. V usage is TRBV14 and J usage is TRBJ2-7, with TRBD2 matching over 7 bases. This CDR3 contains 15 residues. The ends lost 0 bases at V and 3 bases at J; junction bases unmatched: 5. Germline-derived CDR1 and CDR2 are SGHDN and FVKESK. CDR3 DNA: TGTGCCAGCAGCCAAGATCCGGGAGGCCTCTACGAGCAGTACTTC. Encoded protein: CASSQDPGGLYEQYF.

The chain uses TRBV5-1 and TRBJ1-1; 9 positions match TRBD1. The CDR3 spans 12 residues. J gave up 7 bases and V 6 bases, and 4 bases lay outside the gene matches. Germline assignment: CDR1 SGHRS and CDR2 YFSETQ. The CDR3 loop reads CASKGQGIEAFF. DNA of the CDR3: TGCGCCAGCAAAGGACAGGGGATTGAAGCTTTCTTT.

This clonotype was recorded many times. This sequence joins TRBV27 and TRBJ2-3; D might be TRBD2 (6 bases). The CDR3 consists of 15 residues. With 5 bases removed from V and 0 bases from J, the gap between germline ends came to 12 bases. The germline CDR1 and CDR2 sequences are MNHEY and SMNVEV (reference sequence). The CDR3 region has the DNA TGTGCCAGCAGTCCCTTTGCGGGAAGCACAGATACGCAGTATTTT. Its translation: CASSPFAGSTDTQYF.

This clonotype came up many times. CDR3 sequence: CASRTRQGKYGYTF. The CDR3 nucleotides read TGTGCCAGCAGGACTAGACAGGGGAAGTATGGCTACACCTTC. The rearrangement uses TRBV12-3 or TRBV12-4 and TRBJ1-2, with 8 bases that match TRBD1. V shed 6 bases, J shed 5 bases, and the junction held 8 bases outside the gene matches. The CDR3 totals 14 residues.

At least ten counts were recorded for this clonotype. At one boundary the junction diverges from the germline segment, which might be a read error. The rearrangement uses TRBV4-1 and TRBJ2-2; 7 bases line up with TRBD1. The CDR3 loop spans 16 amino acids. The germline V gene has CDR1 MGHRA and CDR2 YSYEKL. The CDR3 loop is CASSQYMGQNPGELFF. The CDR3 DNA follows: TGCGCCAGCAGCCAGTACATGGGACAGAACCCCGGGGAGCTGTTTTTT.

The chain uses TRBV12-5 and TRBJ2-7, with a weak D call TRBD1 (6 bases). V was clipped by 4 bases and J by 2 bases, with 18 bases between them. CDR1 is LGHNT, CDR2 FRNRAP, per germline. This CDR3 region has 16 residues. CDR3 sequence: CASGWTDSPTPYEQYF. The CDR3 DNA sequence: TGTGCTAGTGGTTGGACGGACAGTCCCACTCCCTACGAGCAGTACTTC.

This clonotype occurred a few times. CDR3 sequence reads: CASKGLAGLYNEQFF. The CDR3 DNA sequence: TGTGCCAGCAAAGGACTAGCGGGATTATACAATGAGCAGTTCTTC. The chain employs TRBV6-1 and TRBJ2-1; 12 positions agree with TRBD2. The ends lost 7 bases at V and 4 bases at J; junction bases unmatched: 5. Germline V gives CDR1 MNHNS, CDR2 SASEGT. The CDR3 length is 15 residues.

This clonotype was seen a few times. The J gene is TRBJ2-7, the V gene TRBV15, with 9 bases that match TRBD1. CDR1 LNHNV and CDR2 YYDKDF come from the germline V gene (reference sequence). J gave up 4 bases and V 4 bases, and 8 bases lay outside the gene matches. The CDR3 is 15 residues long. CDR3 protein: CATSKDRGISYEQYF. The CDR3 DNA sequence: TGTGCCACCAGCAAAGACAGGGGGATTTCGTACGAGCAGTACTTC.

This clonotype was seen more than once but under ten times. The chain joins TRBV30 to TRBJ1-1; tentatively, D is TRBD1 (5 bases). The germline V gene encodes CDR1 GTSNPN and CDR2 SVGIG (reference sequence). V lost 3 bases to trimming and J lost 1 base, with 6 bases between them. The CDR3 consists of 12 residues. CDR3 amino acids: CAWSQGNTEAFF. The CDR3, as DNA: TGTGCCTGGAGCCAGGGGAACACTGAAGCTTTCTTT.

This clonotype was counted at least ten times. The V and J genes are TRBV29-1 and TRBJ2-7, with 7 bases matching TRBD1. CDR1 and CDR2 (germline): SQVTM, ANQGSEA. CDR3 length equals 14 residues. V lost 2 bases to trimming and J lost 2 bases; unmatched junction nucleotides: 6. This CDR3 reads CSVESRGRPYEQYF. In DNA, the CDR3 is TGCAGCGTTGAATCGAGGGGGCGACCCTACGAGCAGTACTTC.

The rearrangement joins TRBV7-9 to TRBJ2-7; either TRBD1 or TRBD2 may supply D (6 bases each). CDR3 length: 16 amino acids. CDR1 and CDR2 from the germline V gene are SEHNR and FQNEAQ (reference sequence). V was pared by 2 bases and J by 3 bases, with 17 bases between. CDR3 residues: CASSLSGGEQGYEQYF. The CDR3 DNA is TGTGCCAGCAGCTTAAGCGGAGGGGAACAGGGCTACGAGCAGTACTTC.

The V and J genes are TRBV4-1 and TRBJ2-1; possibly TRBD1 for D (6 bases). Germline CDR1 MGHRA, CDR2 YSYEKL. V lost 0 bases and J lost 12, with 6 bases in between. The CDR3 sequence is 11 residues long. This CDR3 is CASSQEGGQFF. The CDR3 DNA sequence: TGCGCCAGCAGCCAAGAAGGGGGGCAGTTCTTC.

The chain employs TRBV20-1 and TRBJ2-1; D is perhaps TRBD1 or TRBD2 (5 bases each). V gave up 4 bases and J gave up 4 bases, with 17 bases separating them. The CDR3 has 15 residues. Germline CDR1 and CDR2: DFQATT and SNEGSKA (reference sequence). CDR3 residues: CSATGWDPPYNEQFF. In DNA, the CDR3 is TGCAGTGCTACAGGATGGGACCCGCCTTACAATGAGCAGTTCTTC.

The chain is built from TRBV3-1 and TRBJ2-7; 8 bases line up with TRBD1. Germline trimming cut 4 bases from V and 0 bases from J; bases unmatched to any gene: 11. This CDR3 spans 17 amino acids. From germline, CDR1 is LGHDT and CDR2 YNNKEL (reference sequence). The CDR3 here is CASSPGPRDRSSYEQYF. The CDR3 region has the DNA TGTGCCAGCAGCCCCGGCCCCCGGGACAGGAGCTCCTACGAGCAGTACTTC.

This clonotype was counted between two and nine times. The CDR3 is CASSHYFSTDTQYF. In DNA form, the CDR3 reads TGCGCCAGCAGCCATTATTTTAGCACAGATACGCAGTATTTT. V gene TRBV4-1 combines with J gene TRBJ2-3; D unresolved. With 3 bases removed from V and 0 bases from J, the gap between germline ends came to 7 bases. The V gene's germline CDR1 is MGHRA and CDR2 YSYEKL. The CDR3 is 14 residues long.

This clonotype was seen more than once but under ten times. The chain uses TRBV20-1 and TRBJ2-7, with 9 bases matching TRBD2. The CDR3 loop spans 13 amino acids. Trimming at V came to 6 bases and at J to 3 bases, leaving 6 bases not matched to a gene. Germline V CDR1 and CDR2: DFQATT, SNEGSKA (reference sequence). The CDR3 coding sequence is TGCAGTGCGAGTAGCGGGAGTCTCTACGAGCAGTACTTC. Translation gives CSASSGSLYEQYF.

This chain uses TRBV7-3 with TRBJ2-1; 9 bases map to TRBD2. With 4 bases clipped from V and 4 bases from J, the junction kept 8 bases outside the gene matches. Germline CDR1 reads SGHTA; CDR2 reads FQGTGA. The length of the CDR3 is 16 residues. CDR3 bases: TGTGCCAGCAGCTCCACTTCTAGCGGGATTTACAATGAGCAGTTCTTC. This codes for CASSSTSSGIYNEQFF. Full variable domain (missing parts from reference TRBV7-3 and TRBJ2-1): GAGVSQTPSNKVTEKGKYVELRCDPISGHTALYWYRQSLGQGPEFLIYFQGTGAADDSGLPNDRFFAVRPEGSVSTLKIQRTERGDSAVYLCASSSTSSGIYNEQFFGPGTRLTVL.

This clonotype has at least ten counts. CDR3 coding DNA: TGTGCCAGCAGCTTATCACCCGAGACCCAGTACTTC. Translation: CASSLSPETQYF. The chain employs TRBV7-9 and TRBJ2-5; no clear D gene. This CDR3 comprises 12 residues. CDR1 and CDR2 from the germline V gene are SEHNR and FQNEAQ (reference sequence). V was shortened by 2 bases and J by 5 bases, with 6 bases between the two germline ends.

V is TRBV20-1 and J is TRBJ2-5; TRBD2 is a possible D gene (6 bases). This CDR3 spans 15 amino acids. The V gene's germline CDR1 is DFQATT and CDR2 SNEGSKA (reference sequence). Trimming pared 6 bases from V and 2 bases from J, leaving 19 bases between. CDR3 in DNA: TGCAGTGCCGCCGAAACTAGCACCATACAAGAGACCCAGTACTTC. Translation: CSAAETSTIQETQYF.

V gene TRBV27 combines with J gene TRBJ2-7, with TRBD2 identical over 12 bases. The CDR3 extends over 14 amino acids. V lost 6 bases and J lost 2; bases outside the gene matches: 2. Germline values: CDR1 MNHEY, CDR2 SMNVEV (reference sequence). The CDR3 DNA follows: TGTGCCAGCAGAGGACTAGCGGGGACCTACGAGCAGTACTTC. It is translated as CASRGLAGTYEQYF.

This sequence joins TRBV9 and TRBJ1-6, with TRBD1 matching 9 bases. CDR3 size: 15 residues. J gave up 9 bases and V 3 bases, and 7 bases lay outside the gene matches. Germline V CDR1 and CDR2: SGDLS, YYNGEE. Here the CDR3 DNA reads TGTGCCAGCAGCGCCACAGGGGGCAAAGGTTCACCCCTCCACTTT. This translates into CASSATGGKGSPLHF.

The rearrangement uses TRBV5-6 and TRBJ2-1, with a weak D call TRBD2 (5 bases). Germline CDR1 is SGHDT and CDR2 is YYEEEE. The V and J ends lost 1 base and 1 base respectively, with 12 bases between them. This CDR3 contains 16 residues. The CDR3 is CASSLMRAPSYNEQFF. The CDR3, as DNA: TGTGCCAGCAGCTTGATGCGGGCGCCATCCTACAATGAGCAGTTCTTC.

This clonotype appeared a few times. V and J are TRBV4-1 and TRBJ1-1, with D perhaps TRBD1 (6 bases). The CDR3 has 20 amino acids. With 0 bases removed from V and 5 bases from J, the gap between germline ends came to 28 bases. Per the germline V gene, CDR1 is MGHRA and CDR2 is YSYEKL. The chain's CDR3 is CASSQDRIATGSMHTTEAFF. Written as DNA, the CDR3 is TGCGCCAGCAGCCAAGATCGGATCGCAACAGGGTCGATGCACACTACTGAAGCTTTCTTT.